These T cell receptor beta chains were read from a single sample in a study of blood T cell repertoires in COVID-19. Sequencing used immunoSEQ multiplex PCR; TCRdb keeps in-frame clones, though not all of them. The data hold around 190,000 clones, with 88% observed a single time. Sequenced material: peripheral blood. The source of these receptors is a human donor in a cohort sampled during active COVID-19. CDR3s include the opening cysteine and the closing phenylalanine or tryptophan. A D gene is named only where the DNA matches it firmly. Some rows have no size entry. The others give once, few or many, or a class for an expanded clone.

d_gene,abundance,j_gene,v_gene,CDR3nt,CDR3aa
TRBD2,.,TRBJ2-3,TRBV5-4,TGTGCCAGCAGCTTGGGAGTAACGCGGGGGGACACAGATACGCAGTATTTT,CASSLGVTRGDTDTQYF
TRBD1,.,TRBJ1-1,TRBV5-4,TGTGCCAGCAGCTTTTGGACAGGAAAGAACACTGAAGCTTTCTTT,CASSFWTGKNTEAFF
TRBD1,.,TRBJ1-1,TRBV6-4,TGTGCCAGCAGTCGGACAGGGAACACTGAAGCTTTCTTT,CASSRTGNTEAFF
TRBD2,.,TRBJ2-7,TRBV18,TGTGCCAGCTCACCACGGAGGGATAGGGTGAGCGGGAGGGCCGGGGGATCCTACGAGCAGTACTTC,CASSPRRDRVSGRAGGSYEQYF
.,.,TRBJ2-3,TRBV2,TGTGCCAGCAGTGAAGCTTCCTTTTCGGATACGCAGTATTTT,CASSEASFSDTQYF
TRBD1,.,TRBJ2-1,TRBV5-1,TGCGCCAGCAGCTTGGCGGACAGGGAAAATGAGCAGTTCTTC,CASSLADRENEQFF
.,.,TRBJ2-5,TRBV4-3,TGCGCCAGCAGCCAAACCGGGACACCGAGGGAGACCCAGTACTTC,CASSQTGTPRETQYF
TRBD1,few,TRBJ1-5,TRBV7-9,TGTGCCAGCAGCTGGGGACAGAGCAATCAGCCCCAGCATTTT,CASSWGQSNQPQHF
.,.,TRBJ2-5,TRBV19,TGTGCCAGTAGTATGATGGAGTTCCAAGAGACCCAGTACTTC,CASSMMEFQETQYF
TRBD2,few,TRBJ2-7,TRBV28,TGTGCCAGCAGTTTAATCCTAGCGGGAGGGCTATACGAGCAGTACTTC,CASSLILAGGLYEQYF
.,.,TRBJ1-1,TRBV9,TGTGCCAGCAGCGCGGGAGGTCAGGGGAACACTGAAGCTTTCTTT,CASSAGGQGNTEAFF
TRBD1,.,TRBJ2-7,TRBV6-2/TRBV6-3,TGTGCCAGCAGTCATACAGGAGTTGGGACAGCGTACGAGCAGTACTTC,CASSHTGVGTAYEQYF
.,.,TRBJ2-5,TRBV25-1,TGTGCCAGCAGTGGGGCAGGGTGGGAGACCCAGTACTTC,CASSGAGWETQYF
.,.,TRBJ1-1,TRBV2,TGTGCCAGCAGTCGGTTTCAAGCTTTCTTT,CASSRFQAFF
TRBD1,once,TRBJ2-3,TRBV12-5,TGTGCTAGTGGTTTGGTATATGGCCAGGGGGCGGGAGATACGCAGTATTTT,CASGLVYGQGAGDTQYF
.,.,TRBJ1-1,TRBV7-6,TGTGCCAGCAGCTTATGGCAGCCCGGCGGAGTGAACACTGAAGCTTTCTTT,CASSLWQPGGVNTEAFF
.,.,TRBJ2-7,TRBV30,TGTGCCTGGAGTGTACAGTCCCACACAGGGTTTTTCCAGCAGTACTTC,CAWSVQSHTGFFQQYF
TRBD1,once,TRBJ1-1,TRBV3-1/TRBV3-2,TGTGCCAGCAGCCAAAGACAGGGTCTCAGGACTGAAGCTTTCTTT,CASSQRQGLRTEAFF
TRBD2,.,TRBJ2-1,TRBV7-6,TGTGCCAGCAGCTCTCCTGCGGGGGGACTATACAATGAGCAGTTCTTC,CASSSPAGGLYNEQFF
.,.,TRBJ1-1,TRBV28,TGTGCCAGCAGTTCCCTCATAGTGAACACTGAAGCTTTCTTT,CASSSLIVNTEAFF
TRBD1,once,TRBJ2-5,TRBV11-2,TGTGCCAGCAGCGTTAGGGTACAGGGGGCTAGCGAGACCCAGTACTTC,CASSVRVQGASETQYF
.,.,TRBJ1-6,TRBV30,TGTGCCTGGAGTCAAACGGAGAATTCACCCCTCCACTTT,CAWSQTENSPLHF
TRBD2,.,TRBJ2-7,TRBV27,TGTGCCAGCAGTTCCCTGACTAGCGGATACTACGAGCAGTACTTC,CASSSLTSGYYEQYF
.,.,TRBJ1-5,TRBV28,TGTGCCAGCAGCCCCGTGACGGGTTTGGCACAGCCCCAGCATTTT,CASSPVTGLAQPQHF
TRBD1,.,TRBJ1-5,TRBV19,TGTGCCAGTAGTGCCTACAGGGGAGGCAATCAGCCCCAGCATTTT,CASSAYRGGNQPQHF
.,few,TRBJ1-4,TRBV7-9,TGTGCCAGCAGCTTAGTTGAACAGATTAATGAAAAACTGTTTTTT,CASSLVEQINEKLFF
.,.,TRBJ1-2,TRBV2,TGTGCCAGCAGGGGACTTACTAACTATGGCTACACCTTC,CASRGLTNYGYTF
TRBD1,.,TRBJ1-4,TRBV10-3,TGTGCCATCAGTGAGTCGGTTATGGGACAGGGTAATGAAAAACTGTTTTTT,CAISESVMGQGNEKLFF
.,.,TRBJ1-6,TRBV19,TGTGCCAGTAGTATCAATAGGGGGAATTCACCCCTCCACTTT,CASSINRGNSPLHF